The rows below give T cell receptor beta chains drawn from one sample of a study of T cells after somatic rescue of genetic block. Measured with immunoSEQ multiplex PCR; TCRdb has only the in-frame clones, and not every one. There are 50,000 to 60,000 clones in the sample; about 96% occur only once, and more than 0.075% lies in the top ten. Source material: peripheral blood mononuclear cells (PBMCs). Receptors originate from a child younger than two. The CDR3 runs from the conserved cysteine through the conserved F or W. The D gene is left open where the match is weak. Part of the rows lack a size; the others show once, few, many or a class for expanded clones.

TGTGCCAGTAGTATTTGGCCGAACACTGAAGCTTTCTTT | CASSIWPNTEAFF | NA | TRBV19 | NA | TRBJ1-1
TGTGCCAGCAGCCCCGACAGGGGGAATTCACCCCTCCACTTT | CASSPDRGNSPLHF | NA | TRBV6-5 | TRBD1 | TRBJ1-6
TGTGCCAGCAGCGCCTTATTAGGGGCCACTGAAGCTTTCTTT | CASSALLGATEAFF | NA | TRBV9 | NA | TRBJ1-1
TGCGCCAGCAGCCAAGACTCGGGACTCTCCCAAGAGACCCAGTACTTC | CASSQDSGLSQETQYF | NA | TRBV4-3 | NA | TRBJ2-5
TGTGCCTGGAGTGGAGGGAACTATGGCTACACCTTC | CAWSGGNYGYTF | NA | TRBV30 | NA | TRBJ1-2
TGTGCCAGCAGCAAAAGGACTAGCGGGTCCCAAGAGACCCAGTACTTC | CASSKRTSGSQETQYF | NA | TRBV7-9 | TRBD2 | TRBJ2-5
TGTGCCAGCAGTGACCGGGACAGGGGGCCTTACAATGAGCAGTTCTTC | CASSDRDRGPYNEQFF | few | TRBV6-1 | TRBD1 | TRBJ2-1
TGTGCCAGCAGCTCACTAGCGGCTTCCTACAATGAGCAGTTCTTC | CASSSLAASYNEQFF | NA | TRBV5-5 | TRBD2 | TRBJ2-1
TGTGCCAGCAGCCTTTACTACAATGAGCAGTTCTTC | CASSLYYNEQFF | NA | TRBV28 | NA | TRBJ2-1
TGTGCCAGCAGCTTAGATGCGGGAGGTAGGGGCAATGAGCAGTTCTTC | CASSLDAGGRGNEQFF | NA | TRBV11-1 | TRBD2 | TRBJ2-1
TGCGCCAGCCGTTTTAGCGGGAGGGGGACCGGGGAGCTGTTTTTT | CASRFSGRGTGELFF | once | TRBV10-2 | TRBD2 | TRBJ2-2
TGTGCCAGCAGGGACAGGGCACGAACTGAAGCTTTCTTT | CASRDRARTEAFF | NA | TRBV19 | TRBD1 | TRBJ1-1
TGTGCCAGCACCCCTATGTTAGCCCCTGTCTCTGGGGCCAACGTCCTGACTTTC | CASTPMLAPVSGANVLTF | NA | TRBV5-6 | NA | TRBJ2-6
TGTGCCAGTAGTATGGTGTTGATCTATGGCTACACCTTC | CASSMVLIYGYTF | NA | TRBV19 | NA | TRBJ1-2
TGTGCCAGTAGTGCGAGGACAGGGGACGAGCAGTACTTC | CASSARTGDEQYF | NA | TRBV19 | TRBD1 | TRBJ2-7
TGTGCCAGCAGTCCAGCCCCGGAAAACTACGAGCAGTACTTC | CASSPAPENYEQYF | NA | TRBV27 | NA | TRBJ2-7
TGTGCCAGCAGCCGGACAGGGGGCCGTCAGCCCCAGCATTTT | CASSRTGGRQPQHF | NA | TRBV5-6 | TRBD1 | TRBJ1-5
TGCGCCAGCAGCACCGGGACAGGGTATGGCTACACCTTC | CASSTGTGYGYTF | NA | TRBV5-1 | TRBD1 | TRBJ1-2
TGTGCCAGCAGTACTAGCCACTACGAGCAGTACTTC | CASSTSHYEQYF | once | TRBV6-5 | NA | TRBJ2-7
TGTGCCAGCAGCACGCTAGCGGGAGGAAACGAGCAGTACTTC | CASSTLAGGNEQYF | NA | TRBV9 | TRBD2 | TRBJ2-7
TGTGCCAGCAGTGTGCAGGGGTCTCAGCCCCAGCATTTT | CASSVQGSQPQHF | NA | TRBV2 | NA | TRBJ1-5
TGTGCCAGCAGTGAAGGGCCCATGGAGAATCAGCCCCAGCATTTT | CASSEGPMENQPQHF | NA | TRBV6-1 | NA | TRBJ1-5
TGTGCCACCAGCAGAGCCCGGGGAGCCGGAAACACCATATATTTT | CATSRARGAGNTIYF | NA | TRBV15 | NA | TRBJ1-3
TGCGCCAGCAGCCCCATCGGGGGTAACACCGGGGAGCTGTTTTTT | CASSPIGGNTGELFF | NA | TRBV5-1 | NA | TRBJ2-2
TGTGCCAGCAGGCGACTTGGGGGGGACAAAAACATTCAGTACTTC | CASRRLGGDKNIQYF | NA | TRBV6-6 | TRBD2 | TRBJ2-4
TGTGCCAGCAGTTTCTTCCCAGGGAGCAATCAGCCCCAGCATTTT | CASSFFPGSNQPQHF | NA | TRBV28 | NA | TRBJ1-5
TGTGCCAGTAGTTGGGACAGGGCTATGGCTATATATGGCTACACCTTC | CASSWDRAMAIYGYTF | NA | TRBV19 | TRBD1 | TRBJ1-2
TGTGCCAGCAGCCTTAGCGGGAGTGTTATCGGGGAGCTGTTTTTT | CASSLSGSVIGELFF | NA | TRBV5-4 | TRBD2 | TRBJ2-2
TGCGCCAGCAGCTTACAGGGAGATACGCAGTATTTT | CASSLQGDTQYF | NA | TRBV5-1 | NA | TRBJ2-3
TGTGCCAGCAGCTTAGGACTAATCAAAGAGACCCAGTACTTC | CASSLGLIKETQYF | NA | TRBV5-8 | NA | TRBJ2-5
TGCGCCAGCAGCTTGGGGTGGCGGGAGGGACCCTACGAGCAGTACTTC | CASSLGWREGPYEQYF | NA | TRBV5-1 | TRBD2 | TRBJ2-7
TGTGCCAGCAGCTTGTCCGAGACTATCACAGATACGCAGTATTTT | CASSLSETITDTQYF | NA | TRBV7-2 | NA | TRBJ2-3
TGTGCCAGCAGCTTCGTAGCGTACTACGAGCAGTACTTC | CASSFVAYYEQYF | NA | TRBV5-5 | NA | TRBJ2-7
TGCGCCAGCAGCCTTCCAGGCTACAATGAGCAGTTCTTC | CASSLPGYNEQFF | NA | TRBV5-1 | NA | TRBJ2-1
TGTGCCAGCAGACTCCATACAGGGGCTAACACTGAAGCTTTCTTT | CASRLHTGANTEAFF | NA | TRBV6-6 | TRBD1 | TRBJ1-1